These T cell receptor beta chains were read from a single sample in a study of OX40 agonist ivuxolimab in advanced cancers. The table came from immunoSEQ multiplex PCR; TCRdb's copy has only in-frame clones and leaves some out. The repertoire holds roughly 68,000 clones, with roughly nine tenths as singletons. Sequencing used CD4+ or CD8+ T cells sorted from blood, obtained in a trial of the OX40 agonist ivuxolimab. These receptors were taken from an adult with an advanced solid tumor such as melanoma, head and neck, liver or kidney cancer. Each CDR3 is given with its conserved first and last residue. D genes are given only for firm matches. Clone size, where shown, is once, few, many, or a class for clones that have expanded.

D gene	V gene	clone size	J gene	CDR3 DNA	CDR3 protein
.	TRBV7-9	.	TRBJ1-4	TGTGCCAGCAGCTCCGGTGGGGGGGTGACTAATGAAAAACTGTTTTTT	CASSSGGGVTNEKLFF
.	TRBV7-6	.	TRBJ2-3	TGTGCCAGCAGCCAAGGATCCTCTAGCACAGATACGCAGTATTTT	CASSQGSSSTDTQYF
TRBD2	TRBV27	.	TRBJ2-7	TGTGCCAGCAGTTTATCTCTAGCGGGAGCCTACGAGCAGTACTTC	CASSLSLAGAYEQYF
TRBD1	TRBV19	.	TRBJ2-7	TGTGCCAGTAGTACATGGACAGGCCTGGTCGACGAGCAGTACTTC	CASSTWTGLVDEQYF
.	TRBV4-1	.	TRBJ2-7	TGCGCCAGCAGCCACAGACTCCAACCGTCGTACGAGCAGTACTTC	CASSHRLQPSYEQYF
.	TRBV5-1	.	TRBJ2-7	TGCGCCAGCAGCTTGTTTTCACAGTCCTACGAGCAGTACTTC	CASSLFSQSYEQYF
TRBD2	TRBV6-5	.	TRBJ2-1	TGTGCCAGCAGTTACTCGTGGGGGGGTGAGCAGTTCTTC	CASSYSWGGEQFF
.	TRBV7-9	.	TRBJ2-7	TGTGCCAGCAGCTTAGCTCTGGGGGTCGAGCAGTACTTC	CASSLALGVEQYF
.	TRBV9	.	TRBJ1-1	TGTGCCAGCAGCGTAGATGGGAGTCCTGAAGCTTTCTTT	CASSVDGSPEAFF
.	TRBV10-2	.	TRBJ1-2	TGCGCCAGCAGTGAGTCGAAGTCCGGGAGGGGAAATGGCTACACCTTC	CASSESKSGRGNGYTF
.	TRBV7-9	.	TRBJ2-7	TGTGCCAGCAGCCTCTGGCAGGACGACGAGCAGTACTTC	CASSLWQDDEQYF
.	TRBV7-3	.	TRBJ1-1	TGTGCCAGCAGCTTAAAGCGGAACACTGAAGCTTTCTTT	CASSLKRNTEAFF
.	TRBV7-3	.	TRBJ2-1	TGTGCCACAGGACATGGAGGCCATGAGCAGTTCTTC	CATGHGGHEQFF
.	TRBV4-1	once	TRBJ1-6	TGCGCCAGCAGCCAAGGGATCGGGGCCTCACCCCTCCACTTT	CASSQGIGASPLHF
.	TRBV4-1	.	TRBJ2-1	TGCGCCAGCAGCCAAGATCTCCTAGCGCCTAGCTCCTACAATGAGCAGTTCTTC	CASSQDLLAPSSYNEQFF
.	TRBV10-2	.	TRBJ2-3	TGCGCCAGCAGCCAACAGGGTCTCACAGATACGCAGTATTTT	CASSQQGLTDTQYF
TRBD1	TRBV7-9	.	TRBJ1-2	TGTGCCAGCACCGACGTCGGGACAGGGGTCGGCGGCTACACCTTC	CASTDVGTGVGGYTF
.	TRBV9	.	TRBJ2-3	TGTGCCAGCAGCGTAGAGGACAGCGGCAACACAGATACGCAGTATTTT	CASSVEDSGNTDTQYF
TRBD1	TRBV4-1	.	TRBJ2-7	TGCGCCAGCAGCCACTCCGGACAGGGGGCCTCCTACGAGCAGTACTTC	CASSHSGQGASYEQYF
TRBD2	TRBV6-6	.	TRBJ2-3	TGTGCCAGCAGCAACGTAGTGGGGGGGGGCACAGATACGCAGTATTTT	CASSNVVGGGTDTQYF
.	TRBV28	.	TRBJ2-7	TGTGCCAGCAGTCTCAACTGGGAGGAGCTTACCTACGAGCAGTACTTC	CASSLNWEELTYEQYF
.	TRBV28	.	TRBJ2-7	TGTGCCAGCAGTCAGGGGTTCTCCTACGAGCAGTACTTC	CASSQGFSYEQYF